This T cell receptor beta chain was found in a study of OX40 agonist ivuxolimab in advanced cancers. Study details: Administration of intravenous ivuxolimab to patients occurred every 2 weeks at 0.01 to 10 mg/kg. One hepatocellular carcinoma and a couple of cutaneous melanoma patients partially responded.

The repertoire was sequenced with immunoSEQ multiplex PCR; TCRdb's copy has only in-frame clones and lacks some. The top ten hold less than 8% of the sample, which has about 70,000 clones, about 82% seen once. The CDR3 runs to 15 residues. CDR1 SQVTM and CDR2 ANQGSEA come from the germline V gene. V was pared by 7 bases and J by 1 base, with 19 bases between. The TCR comes from an adult with an advanced solid tumor such as melanoma, head and neck, liver or kidney cancer. V and J are TRBV29-1 and TRBJ1-1; D is uncertain. The source was CD4+ or CD8+ T cells sorted from blood, collected in a trial of the OX40 agonist ivuxolimab. CDR3 in DNA: TGCAGCGGGGGAGGGAGGGCAGAGAGGAACACTGAAGCTTTCTTT. This sequence encodes CSGGGRAERNTEAFF.